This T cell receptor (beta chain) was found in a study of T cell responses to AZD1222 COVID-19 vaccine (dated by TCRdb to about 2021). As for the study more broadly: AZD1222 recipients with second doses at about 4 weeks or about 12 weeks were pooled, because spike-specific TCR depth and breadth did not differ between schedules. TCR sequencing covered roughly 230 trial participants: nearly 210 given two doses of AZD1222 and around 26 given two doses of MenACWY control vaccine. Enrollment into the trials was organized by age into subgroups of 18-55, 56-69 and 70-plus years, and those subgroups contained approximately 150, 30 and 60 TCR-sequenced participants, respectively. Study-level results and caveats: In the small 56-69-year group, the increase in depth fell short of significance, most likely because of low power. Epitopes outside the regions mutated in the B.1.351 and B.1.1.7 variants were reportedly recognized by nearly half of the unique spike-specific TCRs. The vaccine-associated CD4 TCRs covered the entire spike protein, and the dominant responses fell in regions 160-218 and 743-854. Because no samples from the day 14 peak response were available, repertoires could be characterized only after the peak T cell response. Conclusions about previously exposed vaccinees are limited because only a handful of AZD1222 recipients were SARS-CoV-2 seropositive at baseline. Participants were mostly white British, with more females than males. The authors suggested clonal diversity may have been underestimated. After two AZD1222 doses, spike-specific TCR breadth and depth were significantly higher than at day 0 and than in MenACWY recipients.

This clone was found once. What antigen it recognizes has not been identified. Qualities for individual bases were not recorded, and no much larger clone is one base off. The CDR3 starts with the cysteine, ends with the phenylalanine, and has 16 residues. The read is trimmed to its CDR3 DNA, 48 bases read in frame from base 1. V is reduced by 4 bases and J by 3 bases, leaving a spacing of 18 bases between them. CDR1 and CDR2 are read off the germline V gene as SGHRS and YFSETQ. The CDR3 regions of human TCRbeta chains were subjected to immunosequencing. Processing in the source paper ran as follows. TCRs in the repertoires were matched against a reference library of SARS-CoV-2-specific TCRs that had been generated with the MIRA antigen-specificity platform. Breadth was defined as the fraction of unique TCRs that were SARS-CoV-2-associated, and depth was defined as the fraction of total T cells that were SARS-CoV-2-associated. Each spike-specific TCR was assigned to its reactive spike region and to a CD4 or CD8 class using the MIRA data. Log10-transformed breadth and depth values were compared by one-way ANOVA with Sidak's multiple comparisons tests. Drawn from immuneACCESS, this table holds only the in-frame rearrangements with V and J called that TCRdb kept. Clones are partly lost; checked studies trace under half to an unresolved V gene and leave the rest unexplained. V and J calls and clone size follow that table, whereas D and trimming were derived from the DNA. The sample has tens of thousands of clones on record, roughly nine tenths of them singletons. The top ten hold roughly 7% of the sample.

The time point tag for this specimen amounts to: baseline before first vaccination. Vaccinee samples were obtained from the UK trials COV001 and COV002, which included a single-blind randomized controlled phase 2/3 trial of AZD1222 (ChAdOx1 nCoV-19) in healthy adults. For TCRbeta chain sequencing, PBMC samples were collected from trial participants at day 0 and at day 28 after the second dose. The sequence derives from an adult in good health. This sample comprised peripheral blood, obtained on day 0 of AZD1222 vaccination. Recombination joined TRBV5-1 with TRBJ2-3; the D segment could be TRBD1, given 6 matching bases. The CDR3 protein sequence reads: CASSRSQGMATDTQYF. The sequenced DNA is TGCGCCAGCAGCCGGTCCCAGGGGATGGCGACAGATACGCAGTATTTT.